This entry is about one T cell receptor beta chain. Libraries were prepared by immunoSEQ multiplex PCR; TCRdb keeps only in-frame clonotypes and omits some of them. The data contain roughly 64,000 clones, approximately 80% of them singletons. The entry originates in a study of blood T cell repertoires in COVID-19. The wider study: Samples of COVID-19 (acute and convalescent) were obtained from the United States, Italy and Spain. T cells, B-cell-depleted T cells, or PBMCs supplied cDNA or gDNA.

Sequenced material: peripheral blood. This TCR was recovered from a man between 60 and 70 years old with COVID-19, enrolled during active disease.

CDR3 nucleotide sequence: TGTGCCAGCAGCCCGCTAGCTAGCACAGATACGCAGTATTTT. Its protein is CASSPLASTDTQYF. The chain recombines TRBV11-2 with TRBJ2-3; D may be TRBD2 (5 bases). The germline gives CDR1 SGHAT, CDR2 FQNNGV. Trimming took 5 bases from V and 0 from J, leaving 9 bases between them. The CDR3 spans 14 residues.